The T cell receptor (beta chain) described here comes from a study of blood T cell repertoires in COVID-19. Sequencing used immunoSEQ multiplex PCR; TCRdb keeps in-frame clones, though not all of them. The repertoire holds about 160,000 clones, with around four fifths as singletons. This receptor was identified in a woman of 80 years or more with active or convalescent COVID-19. Sequenced material: peripheral blood.

CDR3 in DNA: TGTGCCATCAGGGCGGGTCTCATGACCTACGAGCAGTACTTC. Protein product: CAIRAGLMTYEQYF. The V gene is TRBV10-3, the J gene TRBJ2-7; tentatively, D is TRBD2 (5 bases). This CDR3 is 14 amino acids long. V gave up 6 bases and J gave up 2 bases, with 14 bases separating them. Per germline, CDR1 ENHRY and CDR2 SYGVKD.